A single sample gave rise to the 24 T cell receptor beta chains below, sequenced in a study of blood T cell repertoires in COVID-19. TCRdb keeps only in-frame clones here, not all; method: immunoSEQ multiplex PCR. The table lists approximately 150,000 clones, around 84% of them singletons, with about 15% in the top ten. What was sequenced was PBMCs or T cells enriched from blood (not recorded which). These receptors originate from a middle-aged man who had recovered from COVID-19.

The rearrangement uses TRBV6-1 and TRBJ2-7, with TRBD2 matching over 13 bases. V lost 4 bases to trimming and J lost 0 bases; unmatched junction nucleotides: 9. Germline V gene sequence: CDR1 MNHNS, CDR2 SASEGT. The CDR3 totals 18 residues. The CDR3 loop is CASSVRTSGGGGSYEQYF. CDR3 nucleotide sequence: TGTGCCAGCAGTGTACGGACTAGCGGGGGTGGGGGCTCCTACGAGCAGTACTTC.

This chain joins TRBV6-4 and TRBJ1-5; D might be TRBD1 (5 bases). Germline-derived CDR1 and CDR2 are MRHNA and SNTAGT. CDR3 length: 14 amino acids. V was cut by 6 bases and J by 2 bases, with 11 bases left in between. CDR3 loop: CASSEQEGNQPQHF. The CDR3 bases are TGTGCCAGCAGCGAACAGGAAGGCAATCAGCCCCAGCATTTT.

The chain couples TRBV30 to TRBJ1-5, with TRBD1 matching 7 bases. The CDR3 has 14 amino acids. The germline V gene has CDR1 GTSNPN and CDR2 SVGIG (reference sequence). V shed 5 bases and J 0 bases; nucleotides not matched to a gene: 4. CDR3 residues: CAWGGQYSNQPQHF. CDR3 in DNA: TGTGCCTGGGGGGGACAGTATAGCAATCAGCCCCAGCATTTT.

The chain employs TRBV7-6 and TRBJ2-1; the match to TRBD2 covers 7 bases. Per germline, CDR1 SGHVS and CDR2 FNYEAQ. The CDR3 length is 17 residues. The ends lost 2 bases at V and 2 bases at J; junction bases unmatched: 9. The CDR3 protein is CASSLFGGGGTYNEQFF. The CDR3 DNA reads TGTGCCAGCAGCTTATTCGGTGGGGGGGGGACCTACAATGAGCAGTTCTTC. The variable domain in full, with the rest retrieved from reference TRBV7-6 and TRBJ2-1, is GAGVSQSPRYKVTKRGQDVALRCDPISGHVSLYWYRQALGQGPEFLTYFNYEAQQDKSGLPNDRFSAERPEGSISTLTIQRTEQRDSAMYRCASSLFGGGGTYNEQFFGPGTRLTVL.

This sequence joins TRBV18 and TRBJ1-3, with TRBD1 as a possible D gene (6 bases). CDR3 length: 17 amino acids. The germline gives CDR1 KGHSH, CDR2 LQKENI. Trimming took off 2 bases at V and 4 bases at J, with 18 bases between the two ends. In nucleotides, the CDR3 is TGTGCCAGCTCACCAATAGGAACCAGGGGAACAGGAAACACCATATATTTT. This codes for CASSPIGTRGTGNTIYF.

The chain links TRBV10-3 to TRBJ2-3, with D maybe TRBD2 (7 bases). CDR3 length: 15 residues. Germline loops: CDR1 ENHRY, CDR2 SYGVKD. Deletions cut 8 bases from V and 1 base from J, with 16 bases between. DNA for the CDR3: TGTGCCATCTCGGGTAGGGGGGGAGGCACAGATACGCAGTATTTT. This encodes CAISGRGGGTDTQYF.

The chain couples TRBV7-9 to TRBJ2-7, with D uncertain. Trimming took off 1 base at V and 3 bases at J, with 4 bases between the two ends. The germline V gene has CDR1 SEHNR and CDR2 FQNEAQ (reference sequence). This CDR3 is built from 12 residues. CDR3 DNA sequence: TGTGCCAGCAGCTTAGGAGACTACGAGCAGTACTTC. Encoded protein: CASSLGDYEQYF.

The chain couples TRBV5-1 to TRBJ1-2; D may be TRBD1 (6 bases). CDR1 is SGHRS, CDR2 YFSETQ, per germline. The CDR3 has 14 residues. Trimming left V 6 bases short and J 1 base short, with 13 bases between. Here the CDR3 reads CASKRDNNNYGYTF. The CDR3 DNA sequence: TGCGCCAGCAAGCGGGACAACAATAACTATGGCTACACCTTC.

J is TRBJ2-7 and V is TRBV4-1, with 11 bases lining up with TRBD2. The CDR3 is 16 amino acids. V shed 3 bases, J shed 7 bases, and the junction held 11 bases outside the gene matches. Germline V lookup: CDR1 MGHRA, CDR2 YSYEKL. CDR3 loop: CASSQTTSGGPGEQYF. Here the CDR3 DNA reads TGCGCCAGCAGCCAGACTACTAGCGGGGGTCCGGGGGAGCAGTACTTC.

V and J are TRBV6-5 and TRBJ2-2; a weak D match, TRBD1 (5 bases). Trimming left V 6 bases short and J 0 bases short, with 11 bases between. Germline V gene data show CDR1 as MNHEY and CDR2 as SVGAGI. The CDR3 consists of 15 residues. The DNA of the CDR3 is TGTGCCAGCAGGACATCAGGGACGAACACCGGGGAGCTGTTTTTT. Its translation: CASRTSGTNTGELFF.

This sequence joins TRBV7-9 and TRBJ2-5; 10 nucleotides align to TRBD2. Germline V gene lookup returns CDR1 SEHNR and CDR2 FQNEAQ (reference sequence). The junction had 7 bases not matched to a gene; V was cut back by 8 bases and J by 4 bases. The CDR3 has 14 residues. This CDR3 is CASLTSGVSETQYF. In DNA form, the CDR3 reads TGTGCCAGCCTAACTAGCGGGGTCTCAGAGACCCAGTACTTC.

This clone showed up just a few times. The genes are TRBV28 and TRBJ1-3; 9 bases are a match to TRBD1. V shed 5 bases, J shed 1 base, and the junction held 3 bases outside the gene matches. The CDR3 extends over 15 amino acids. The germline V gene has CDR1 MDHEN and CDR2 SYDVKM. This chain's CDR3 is CASSEQGASGNTIYF. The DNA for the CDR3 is TGTGCCAGCAGTGAACAGGGGGCTTCTGGAAACACCATATATTTT.

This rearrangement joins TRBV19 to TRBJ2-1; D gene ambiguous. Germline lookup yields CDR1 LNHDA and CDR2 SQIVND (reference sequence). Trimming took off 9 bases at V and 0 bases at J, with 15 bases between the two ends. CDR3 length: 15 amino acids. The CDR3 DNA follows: TGTGCCAGAAATCCCCCCCAGGACTCCTACAATGAGCAGTTCTTC. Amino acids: CARNPPQDSYNEQFF.

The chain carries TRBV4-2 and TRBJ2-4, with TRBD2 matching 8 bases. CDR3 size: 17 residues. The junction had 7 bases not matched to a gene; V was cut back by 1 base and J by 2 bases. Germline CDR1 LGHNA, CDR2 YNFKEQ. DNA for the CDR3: TGTGCCAGCAGCCAAGGGACGGCGGGGGGAACCAAAAACATTCAGTACTTC. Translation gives CASSQGTAGGTKNIQYF.

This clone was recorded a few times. The CDR3, as DNA: TGTGCCAGCCTAGCCCGTCGGGCCCCCTATGGCTACACCTTC. Translating gives CASLARRAPYGYTF. The chain combines TRBV28 with TRBJ1-2; no firm D call. The CDR3 sequence is 14 residues long. Per germline, CDR1 MDHEN and CDR2 SYDVKM. Between the trimmed V and J ends, which lost 8 bases and 4 bases, there was a span of 17 bases.

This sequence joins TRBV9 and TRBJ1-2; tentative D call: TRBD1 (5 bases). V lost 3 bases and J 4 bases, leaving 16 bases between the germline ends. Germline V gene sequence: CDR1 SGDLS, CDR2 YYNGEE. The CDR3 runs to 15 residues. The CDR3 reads CASSAGTEFGYGYTF. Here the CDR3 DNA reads TGTGCCAGCAGCGCCGGGACTGAGTTTGGCTATGGCTACACCTTC. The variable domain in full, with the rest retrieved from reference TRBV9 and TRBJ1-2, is DSGVTQTPKHLITATGQRVTLRCSPRSGDLSVYWYQQSLDQGLQFLIQYYNGEERAKGNILERFSAQQFPDLHSELNLSSLELGDSALYFCASSAGTEFGYGYTFGSGTRLTVV.

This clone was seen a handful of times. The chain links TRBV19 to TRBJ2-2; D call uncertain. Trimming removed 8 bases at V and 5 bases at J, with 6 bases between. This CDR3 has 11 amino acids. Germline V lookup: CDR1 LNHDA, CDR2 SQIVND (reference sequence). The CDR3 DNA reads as TGTGCCAGTGGCCTTACCGGGGAGCTGTTTTTT. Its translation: CASGLTGELFF. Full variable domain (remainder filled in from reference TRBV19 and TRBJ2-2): DGGITQSPKYLFRKEGQNVTLSCEQNLNHDAMYWYRQDPGQGLRLIYYSQIVNDFQKGDIAEGYSVSREKKESFPLTVTSAQKNPTAFYLCASGLTGELFFGEGSRLTVL.

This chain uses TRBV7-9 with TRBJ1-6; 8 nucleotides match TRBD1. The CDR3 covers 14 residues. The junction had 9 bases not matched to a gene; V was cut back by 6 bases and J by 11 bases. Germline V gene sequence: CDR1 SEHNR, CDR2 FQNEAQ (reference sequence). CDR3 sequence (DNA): TGTGCCAGCAGTCACGACAGGGGAATGGCACCCCTCCACTTT. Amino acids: CASSHDRGMAPLHF.

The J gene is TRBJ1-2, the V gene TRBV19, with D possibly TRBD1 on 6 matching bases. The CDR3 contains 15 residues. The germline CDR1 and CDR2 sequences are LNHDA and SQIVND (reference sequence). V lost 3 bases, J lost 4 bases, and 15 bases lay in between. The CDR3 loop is CASSIGGAQPYGYTF. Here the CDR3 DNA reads TGTGCCAGTAGTATTGGGGGGGCCCAACCCTATGGCTACACCTTC.

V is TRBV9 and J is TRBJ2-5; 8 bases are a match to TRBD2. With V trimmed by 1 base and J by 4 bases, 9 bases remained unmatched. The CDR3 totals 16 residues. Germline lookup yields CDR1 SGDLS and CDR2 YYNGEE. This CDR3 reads CASSVRDGGARETQYF. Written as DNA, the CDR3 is TGTGCCAGCAGCGTACGGGACGGGGGGGCCCGAGAGACCCAGTACTTC.

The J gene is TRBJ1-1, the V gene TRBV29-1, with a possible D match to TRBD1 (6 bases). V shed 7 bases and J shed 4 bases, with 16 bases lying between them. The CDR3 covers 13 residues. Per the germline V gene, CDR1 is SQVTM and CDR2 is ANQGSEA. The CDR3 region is CSGRGAVGTEAFF. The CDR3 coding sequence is TGCAGCGGGCGGGGGGCGGTTGGCACTGAAGCTTTCTTT.

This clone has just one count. CDR3 DNA sequence: TGTGCCAGCAGCCCACTAGCGGGGGGTGGTGAGACCCAGTACTTC. Translated, it gives CASSPLAGGGETQYF. This rearrangement joins TRBV3-1 (or the pseudogene TRBV3-2) to TRBJ2-5, with 12 bases aligning to TRBD2. Germline lookup yields CDR1 LGHDT and CDR2 YNNKEL (reference sequence). V trimming: 4 bases; J trimming: 5 bases; junction bases outside the gene matches: 5. The CDR3 has 15 amino acids.

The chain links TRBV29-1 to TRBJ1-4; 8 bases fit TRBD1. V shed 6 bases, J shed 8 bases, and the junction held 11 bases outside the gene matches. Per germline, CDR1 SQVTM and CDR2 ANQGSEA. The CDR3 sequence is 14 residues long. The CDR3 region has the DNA TGCAGCGTCAACCTAGGGACAGGTGGCGAAAAACTGTTTTTT. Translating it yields CSVNLGTGGEKLFF.

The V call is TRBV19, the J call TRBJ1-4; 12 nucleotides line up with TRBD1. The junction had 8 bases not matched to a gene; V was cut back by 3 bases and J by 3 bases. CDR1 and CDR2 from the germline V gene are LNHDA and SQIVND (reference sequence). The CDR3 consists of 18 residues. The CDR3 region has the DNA TGTGCCAGTAGTATTCCCCGGGACAGGGGGCCGTCTAATGAAAAACTGTTTTTT. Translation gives CASSIPRDRGPSNEKLFF.